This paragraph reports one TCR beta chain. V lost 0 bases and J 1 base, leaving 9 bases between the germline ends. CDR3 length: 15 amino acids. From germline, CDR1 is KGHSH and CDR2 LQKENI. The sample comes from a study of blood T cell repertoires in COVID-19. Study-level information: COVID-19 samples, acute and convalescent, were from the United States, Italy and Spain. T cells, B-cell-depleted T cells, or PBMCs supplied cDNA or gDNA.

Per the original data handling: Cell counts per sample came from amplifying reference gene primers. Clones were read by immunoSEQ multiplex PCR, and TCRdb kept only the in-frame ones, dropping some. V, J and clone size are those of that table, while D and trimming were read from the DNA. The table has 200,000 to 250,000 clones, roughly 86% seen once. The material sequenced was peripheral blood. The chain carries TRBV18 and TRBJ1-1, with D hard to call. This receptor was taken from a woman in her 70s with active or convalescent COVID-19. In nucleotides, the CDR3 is TGTGCCAGCTCACCACCCTCTTTGAGGAACACTGAAGCTTTCTTT. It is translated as CASSPPSLRNTEAFF.